Presented here are 9 T cell receptor beta chains from one specimen sequenced in a study of blood T cells in healthy people across ages. The second PCR ran about 6 to 11 cycles with a sample-barcoded 5' primer and J-beta primers. TCRdb recomputed calls from the 5' RACE reads with MiXCR, one row per CDR3 protein. The data hold approximately 780,000 distinct CDR3 sequences, with about 26% observed a single time. These sequences were also reported in another study, on T cells of mothers and their children.

Material for sequencing was blood. These receptors came from a boy aged 5-17 years in good health.

For this clonotype: Given the absence of the conserved phenylalanine or tryptophan at the CDR3 end, a read error is likely. The chain combines TRBV29-1 with TRBJ2-5, with D possibly matching TRBD2 (5 bases). Near its end, the DNA agrees better with TRBJ2-7, so the J call may be wrong. The germline V gene encodes CDR1 SQVTM and CDR2 ANQGSEA. The CDR3 is made up of 13 amino acids. The CDR3 is CSVAEGWFYEQYL. Written as DNA, the CDR3 is TGCAGCGTCGCCGAGGGCTGGTTCTACGAGCAGTACCTC.

The rearrangement uses TRBV3-1 and TRBJ2-2; unclear D gene. This CDR3 has 16 residues. Germline CDR1 reads LGHDT; CDR2 reads YNNKEL (reference sequence). The ends were cut back, 0 bases at V and 0 bases at J, with 8 bases in the middle. The CDR3: CASSQEANSNTGELFF. For the CDR3, the DNA is TGTGCCAGCAGCCAAGAGGCAAATTCGAACACCGGGGAGCTGTTTTTT. The complete variable domain, with remaining parts taken from reference TRBV3-1 and TRBJ2-2, reads DTAVSQTPKYLVTQMGNDKSIKCEQNLGHDTMYWYKQDSKKFLKIMFSYNNKELIINETVPNRFSPKSPDKAHLNLHINSLELGDSAVYFCASSQEANSNTGELFFGEGSRLTVL.

The chain employs TRBV7-6 and TRBJ2-5; either TRBD1 or TRBD2 may supply D (5 bases each). V gave up 0 bases and J gave up 5 bases, with 22 bases separating them. Per germline, CDR1 SGHVS and CDR2 FNYEAQ. This CDR3 spans 18 amino acids. CDR3 in DNA: TGTGCCAGCAGCTTAGCAATATTGGGGGTGAGGTCACAGGAGACCCAGTACTTC. Protein: CASSLAILGVRSQETQYF.

The chain has TRBV4-2 and TRBJ2-3; unclear D gene. The germline V gene has CDR1 LGHNA and CDR2 YNFKEQ. V was shortened by 4 bases and J by 0 bases, with 11 bases between the two germline ends. The CDR3 has 15 residues. CDR3 loop: CASSPEHASTDTQYF. The CDR3 DNA sequence: TGTGCCAGCAGCCCAGAGCATGCAAGCACAGATACGCAGTATTTT.

The chain has TRBV6-5 and TRBJ2-4; weak D call: TRBD2 (5 bases). Trimming pared 0 bases from V and 3 bases from J, leaving 9 bases between. CDR1 is MNHEY and CDR2 is SVGAGI in the germline V gene. The CDR3 sequence is 15 residues long. The CDR3 region has the DNA TGTGCCAGCAGTTACTCTTGGGGAGACAAAAACATTCAGTACTTC. Protein sequence: CASSYSWGDKNIQYF.

The chain carries TRBV6-5 and TRBJ2-6; D remains unclear. The CDR3 length is 15 residues. Germline V gene lookup returns CDR1 MNHEY and CDR2 SVGAGI. Between the trimmed V and J ends, which lost 3 bases and 0 bases, there was a span of 6 bases. The CDR3 loop is CASSYVGSGANVLTF. The DNA for the CDR3 is TGTGCCAGCAGTTATGTCGGCTCTGGGGCCAACGTCCTGACTTTC.

V is TRBV12-3 or TRBV12-4 and J is TRBJ1-2; 10 bases agree with TRBD1. CDR3 length equals 13 residues. With V trimmed by 4 bases and J by 8 bases, 4 bases remained unmatched. In DNA form, the CDR3 reads TGTGCCAGCAGTTCAGCGACAGGGGGCGGCTACACCTTC. This sequence encodes CASSSATGGGYTF.

This clonotype appeared a few times. The CDR3 DNA reads as TGCAGCGCTAAGACAGACGGTAGCAATCAGCCCCAGCATTTT. It is translated as CSAKTDGSNQPQHF. The chain employs TRBV29-1 and TRBJ1-5; TRBD1 is a possible D gene (5 bases). CDR3 length: 14 residues. The germline V and J ends were trimmed by 7 bases and 0 bases, with 13 bases remaining between them. Germline loops: CDR1 SQVTM, CDR2 ANQGSEA.

The chain recombines TRBV6-1 with TRBJ2-1, with D hard to call. The germline V and J ends were trimmed by 5 bases and 7 bases, with 18 bases remaining between them. The germline gives CDR1 MNHNS, CDR2 SASEGT. CDR3 size: 15 residues. CDR3 DNA sequence: TGTGCCAGCAGTAAGACCGGGTCCTGGGCGAATGAGCAGTTCTTC. This translates into CASSKTGSWANEQFF.